The 19 T cell receptor beta chains presented below share a single source sample, sequenced in a study of T-cell memory formation after mild COVID-19. TCRdb passed the 5' RACE reads through MiXCR, listing each CDR3 protein once. The sample holds about 290,000 distinct CDR3 sequences, approximately 19% seen once. The sequenced sample was PBMCs or a T cell subset sorted from them (not recorded which). Receptors originate from a man aged 18 to 29 who had mild COVID-19 (a few samples of this study predate the infection). Cell type and time point are not known.

The CDR3 DNA reads TGTGCCAGCAGCCCGTACCGGGACAGCTTCAATGAGCAGTTCTTC. Its translation is CASSPYRDSFNEQFF. The chain couples TRBV7-3 to TRBJ2-1; the match to TRBD1 covers 7 bases. V was clipped by 5 bases and J by 6 bases; unmatched bases: 10. This CDR3 comprises 15 residues. CDR1 and CDR2 from the germline V gene are SGHTA and FQGTGA.

This clonotype was counted many times. The chain uses TRBV4-1 and TRBJ2-3, with a weak D call TRBD1 (7 bases). The V gene's germline CDR1 is MGHRA and CDR2 YSYEKL. V lost 2 bases and J 5 bases, leaving 14 bases between the germline ends. The CDR3 is 15 amino acids. CDR3 sequence (DNA): TGCGCCAGCAGCCAATCTGGAGGGGGCAAAGATACGCAGTATTTT. It yields the protein CASSQSGGGKDTQYF.

This clonotype was seen only a few times. The chain's CDR3 is CASSPGQGTPLHF. The CDR3 region has the DNA TGTGCCAGCAGCCCGGGACAAGGAACGCCCCTCCACTTT. The V call is TRBV3-1, the J call TRBJ1-6, with D perhaps TRBD1 (6 bases). This CDR3 is 13 amino acids long. Deletions cut 4 bases from V and 13 bases from J, with 14 bases between. In germline, CDR1 is LGHDT, CDR2 YNNKEL (reference sequence).

V is TRBV3-1 and J is TRBJ1-1; 9 bases are shared with TRBD1. The junction had 13 bases not matched to a gene; V was cut back by 4 bases and J by 7 bases. In germline, CDR1 is LGHDT, CDR2 YNNKEL (reference sequence). This CDR3 region has 16 residues. CDR3 DNA sequence: TGTGCCAGCAGCCCCTTAAGGGAACAGGGGGCTTATGAAGCTTTCTTT. This gives the protein CASSPLREQGAYEAFF. Full variable domain (outside the CDR3, taken from reference TRBV3-1 and TRBJ1-1): DTAVSQTPKYLVTQMGNDKSIKCEQNLGHDTMYWYKQDSKKFLKIMFSYNNKELIINETVPNRFSPKSPDKAHLNLHINSLELGDSAVYFCASSPLREQGAYEAFFGQGTRLTVV.

The V call is TRBV3-1, the J call TRBJ1-3, with D maybe TRBD1 (5 bases). The V gene lost 6 bases and the J gene lost 0 bases, with 9 bases spanning the gap. This CDR3 region has 14 residues. Germline V gives CDR1 LGHDT, CDR2 YNNKEL (reference sequence). CDR3 sequence: CASRRQSSGNTIYF. The CDR3 DNA reads as TGTGCCAGCAGGCGACAGAGCTCTGGAAACACCATATATTTT.

This clonotype has only a few counts. The chain is built from TRBV6-5 and TRBJ2-1; D remains ambiguous. Between the trimmed V and J ends, which lost 5 bases and 2 bases, there was a span of 13 bases. This CDR3 is 15 amino acids long. Germline V gene lookup returns CDR1 MNHEY and CDR2 SVGAGI. The CDR3 protein is CASSRPRAPYNEQFF. CDR3 nucleotides: TGTGCCAGCAGTCGCCCTAGAGCGCCCTACAATGAGCAGTTCTTC.

The V and J genes are TRBV20-1 and TRBJ1-5; D is perhaps TRBD1 (5 bases). CDR1 is DFQATT, CDR2 SNEGSKA, per germline (reference sequence). This CDR3 is 17 amino acids long. V was shortened by 5 bases and J by 1 base, with 21 bases between the two germline ends. For the CDR3, the DNA is TGCAGTGCTCAGGGAGGGTCTTTGGCCGCCAGCAATCAGCCCCAGCATTTT. The encoded protein is CSAQGGSLAASNQPQHF.

This clonotype was seen only a few times. The V call is TRBV2, the J call TRBJ1-2; D gene unclear. This CDR3 contains 14 residues. The germline gives CDR1 SNHLY, CDR2 FYNNEI. V gave up 1 base and J gave up 1 base, with 7 bases separating them. CDR3 loop: CASSEGVLNYGYTF. The CDR3 DNA reads TGTGCCAGCAGTGAAGGGGTACTTAACTATGGCTACACCTTC.

This chain links TRBV12-5 with TRBJ2-3; tentatively, D is TRBD2 (6 bases). The ends were cut back, 7 bases at V and 0 bases at J, with 11 bases in the middle. There are 14 residues in the CDR3. CDR1 LGHNT and CDR2 FRNRAP come from the germline V gene. The CDR3 loop reads CASAPGLSTDTQYF. The CDR3 nucleotides are TGTGCTAGTGCCCCGGGACTTAGCACAGATACGCAGTATTTT.

This clonotype was seen a few times. The gene calls are TRBV21-1 and TRBJ2-1; TRBD2, the table's D call, was not compared with the DNA. TRBV21-1 is a listed pseudogene. The CDR3 covers 15 residues. Here the CDR3 DNA reads TGTGCCAGCACGCTACCCGGGACCAGATACAATGAGCAGTTCTTC. Translated, it gives CASTLPGTRYNEQFF.

There are a few counts of this clonotype. J is TRBJ2-5 and V is TRBV12-3 or TRBV12-4, with D possibly matching TRBD2 (6 bases). The V and J ends lost 0 bases and 7 bases respectively, with 6 bases between them. The CDR3 loop spans 12 amino acids. The CDR3 here is CASSLAGGTQYF. The CDR3 bases are TGTGCCAGCAGTTTAGCGGGGGGGACCCAGTACTTC.

The chain recombines TRBV12-3 or TRBV12-4 with TRBJ2-2, with TRBD2 matching over 12 bases. V trimming: 5 bases; J trimming: 4 bases; junction bases outside the gene matches: 2. This CDR3 contains 15 residues. The CDR3 DNA follows: TGTGCCAGCAGTCGACTAGCGGGGGTCACCGGGGAGCTGTTTTTT. Its protein is CASSRLAGVTGELFF.

This clonotype turned up a few times. The chain links TRBV7-2 to TRBJ2-7, with D tentatively TRBD1 (6 bases). V was pared by 3 bases and J by 2 bases, with 11 bases between. The CDR3 contains 14 residues. Germline CDR1 is SGHTA and CDR2 is FQGNSA. CDR3 in amino acids: CASSLSGVPYEQYF. In DNA form, the CDR3 reads TGTGCCAGCAGCTTGTCAGGGGTCCCCTACGAGCAGTACTTC.

The chain has TRBV7-2 and TRBJ2-2; 9 bases align to TRBD2. CDR3 size: 17 residues. The V gene's germline CDR1 is SGHTA and CDR2 FQGNSA. The V segment lost 4 bases and the J segment 6 bases; nucleotides outside the gene matches: 12. The CDR3: CASSSTRRGLAPGELFF. The CDR3, as DNA: TGTGCCAGCAGCTCCACCCGGAGGGGACTAGCCCCCGGGGAGCTGTTTTTT. Full variable domain (rest looked up from reference TRBV7-2 and TRBJ2-2): GAGVSQSPSNKVTEKGKDVELRCDPISGHTALYWYRQSLGQGLEFLIYFQGNSAPDKSGLPSDRFSAERTGGSVSTLTIQRTQQEDSAVYLCASSSTRRGLAPGELFFGEGSRLTVL.

The V call is TRBV7-2, the J call TRBJ1-5; perhaps TRBD1 as D (5 bases). There are 14 residues in the CDR3. CDR1 and CDR2 from the germline V gene are SGHTA and FQGNSA. V was cut by 3 bases and J by 3 bases, with 9 bases left in between. The CDR3 loop reads CASSLAGPNQPQHF. For the CDR3, the DNA is TGTGCCAGCAGCTTGGCAGGGCCCAATCAGCCCCAGCATTTT.

This clonotype occurred many times. The chain recombines TRBV5-1 with TRBJ2-3; the D is unclear. V lost 0 bases and J lost 10, with 6 bases in between. This CDR3 contains 11 residues. Germline CDR1 SGHRS, CDR2 YFSETQ. The CDR3 is CASSLEGAQYF. The CDR3 DNA sequence: TGCGCCAGCAGCTTGGAAGGAGCGCAGTATTTT.

The table lists this clonotype with a few counts. The rearrangement joins TRBV6-5 to TRBJ2-7, with D possibly being TRBD1 or TRBD2 (5 bases each). This CDR3 spans 15 amino acids. Trimming stripped 2 bases from V and 0 bases from J, with 11 bases between. Germline V lookup: CDR1 MNHEY, CDR2 SVGAGI. CDR3 residues: CASSYRGPSSYEQYF. CDR3 sequence (DNA): TGTGCCAGCAGTTACCGGGGACCAAGCTCCTACGAGCAGTACTTC.

This clonotype was detected only a few times. CDR3 residues: CASSLGASRDNEQFF. CDR3 DNA: TGTGCCAGCAGCTTGGGGGCTAGCCGGGACAATGAGCAGTTCTTC. The rearrangement uses TRBV5-7 and TRBJ2-1; D may be TRBD2 (5 bases). TRBV5-7 is an ORF, with its function uncertain. The V and J ends lost 0 bases and 5 bases respectively, with 12 bases between them. The length of the CDR3 is 15 residues.

This clonotype has more than one count but fewer than ten. V gene TRBV6-5 combines with J gene TRBJ2-7; possible D gene TRBD2, 5 bases. The CDR3 consists of 15 residues. V lost 6 bases and J lost 3, with 18 bases in between. Germline lookup yields CDR1 MNHEY and CDR2 SVGAGI. The chain's CDR3 is CASRAGLGIFYEQYV. The CDR3 nucleotides are TGTGCCAGCAGGGCCGGACTGGGCATATTCTACGAGCAGTACGTC.